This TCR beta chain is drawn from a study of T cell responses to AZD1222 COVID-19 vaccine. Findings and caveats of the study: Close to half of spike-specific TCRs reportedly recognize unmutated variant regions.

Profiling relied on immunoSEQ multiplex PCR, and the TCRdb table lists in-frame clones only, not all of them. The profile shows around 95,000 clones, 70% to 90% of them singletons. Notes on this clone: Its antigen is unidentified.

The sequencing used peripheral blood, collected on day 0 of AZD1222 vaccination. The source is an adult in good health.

CDR3 region: CASSIAAGVGETQYF. DNA for the CDR3: TGTGCCAGTAGTATAGCGGCGGGAGTGGGGGAGACCCAGTACTTC. The rearrangement links TRBV19 to TRBJ2-5; the match to TRBD2 covers 7 bases. V trimming: 1 base; J trimming: 5 bases; junction bases outside the gene matches: 7. The CDR3 sequence is 15 residues long. The germline gives CDR1 LNHDA, CDR2 SQIVND (reference sequence).